This TCR beta chain was captured by sequencing in a study of response to subunit inactivated influenza vaccine. The study's findings and limits: Only a handful of new T cells, the authors suggested, are recruited with each seasonal influenza vaccination.

The V gene's germline CDR1 is SEHNR and CDR2 FQNEAQ (reference sequence). The CDR3 loop spans 14 amino acids. V lost 5 bases and J lost 8, with 16 bases in between. TCRdb processed the RT-PCR reads anew with MiXCR; each CDR3 protein has one entry. Here the sample spans around 710,000 distinct CDR3 sequences, more than 11% being singletons. Worth noting for this clonotype: What it binds is not known.

The chain links TRBV7-9 to TRBJ2-1; D remains unclear. The sequence was obtained from a man aged 45-60 years who received an inactivated influenza vaccine. This sample comprised PBMCs from blood, obtained approximately 15 days before vaccination. CDR3 loop: CASSLLARGDEQFF. CDR3 bases: TGTGCCAGCAGCCTATTGGCTCGTGGGGATGAGCAGTTCTTC.